Shown below are 5 T cell receptor beta chains from a single sample sequenced in a study of OX40 agonist ivuxolimab in advanced cancers. Method: immunoSEQ multiplex PCR; TCRdb's copy keeps in-frame clones and lacks some. The data show tens of thousands of clones, approximately 84% seen once. The sample here was CD4+ or CD8+ T cells sorted from blood, taken in a trial of the OX40 agonist ivuxolimab. These receptors came from an adult with an advanced solid tumor such as melanoma, head and neck, liver or kidney cancer.

The CDR3 DNA follows: TGTGCCAGCAGTTTCTACTCCACCTATGGCTACACCTTC. Translation gives CASSFYSTYGYTF. This chain connects TRBV27 to TRBJ1-2, with D unresolved. Germline CDR1 reads MNHEY; CDR2 reads SMNVEV (reference sequence). The CDR3 is 13 residues long. Trimming removed 3 bases from V and 4 bases from J, with 9 bases in between.

The chain couples TRBV11-2 to TRBJ2-7; weak D call: TRBD1 (8 bases). V lost 3 bases to trimming and J lost 2 bases, with 14 bases between them. Germline lookup yields CDR1 SGHAT and CDR2 FQNNGV. This CDR3 region has 15 residues. This CDR3 reads CASSFLTGGAYEQYF. The CDR3 region has the DNA TGTGCCAGCAGCTTCTTAACAGGGGGGGCCTACGAGCAGTACTTC.

CDR3 DNA sequence: TGTGCCAGCAGCTTGATGGGGCCCGCGAACACCGGGGAGCTGTTTTTT. Translation gives CASSLMGPANTGELFF. The chain recombines TRBV5-5 with TRBJ2-2, with D perhaps TRBD1 (5 bases). This CDR3 has 16 amino acids. CDR1 SGHKS and CDR2 YYEKEE come from the germline V gene (reference sequence). V gave up 1 base and J gave up 0 bases, with 10 bases separating them.

This chain links TRBV4-2 with TRBJ2-1, with 7 bases that match TRBD2. V gave up 4 bases and J gave up 8 bases; unmatched junction bases: 5. CDR1 and CDR2 (germline): LGHNA, YNFKEQ. CDR3 size: 13 residues. The DNA of the CDR3 is TGTGCCAGCAGCCCTTTACGGGGGGATGAGCAGTTCTTC. This gives the protein CASSPLRGDEQFF.

The chain combines TRBV28 with TRBJ2-7; TRBD2 aligns across 8 bases. Germline V gene sequence: CDR1 MDHEN, CDR2 SYDVKM. This CDR3 has 17 amino acids. V lost 6 bases, J lost 5 bases, and 18 bases stayed unmatched. The CDR3 DNA is TGTGCCAGCAGCCCACGGACGGCGGGAGGACCATCTCACGAGCAGTACTTC. This translates into CASSPRTAGGPSHEQYF.